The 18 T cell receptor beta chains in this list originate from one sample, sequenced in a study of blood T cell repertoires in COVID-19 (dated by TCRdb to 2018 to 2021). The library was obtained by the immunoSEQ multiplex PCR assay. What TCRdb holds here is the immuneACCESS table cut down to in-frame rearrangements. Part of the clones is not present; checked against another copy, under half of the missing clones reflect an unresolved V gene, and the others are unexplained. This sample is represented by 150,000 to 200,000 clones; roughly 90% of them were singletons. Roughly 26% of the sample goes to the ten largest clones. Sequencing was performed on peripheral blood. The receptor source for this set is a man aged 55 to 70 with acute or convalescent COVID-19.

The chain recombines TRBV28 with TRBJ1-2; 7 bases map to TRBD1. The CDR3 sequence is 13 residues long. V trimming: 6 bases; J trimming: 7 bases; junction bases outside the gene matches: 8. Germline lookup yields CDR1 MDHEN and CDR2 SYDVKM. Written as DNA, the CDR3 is TGTGCCAGCAGGCCCACAGGGGAATCTGGCTACACCTTC. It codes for CASRPTGESGYTF.

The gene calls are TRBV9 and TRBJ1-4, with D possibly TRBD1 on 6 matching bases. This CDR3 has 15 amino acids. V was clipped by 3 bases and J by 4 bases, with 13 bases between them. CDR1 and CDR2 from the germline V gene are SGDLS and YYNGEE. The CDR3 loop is CASSAWDTVNEKLFF. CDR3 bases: TGTGCCAGCAGCGCGTGGGACACCGTTAATGAAAAACTGTTTTTT. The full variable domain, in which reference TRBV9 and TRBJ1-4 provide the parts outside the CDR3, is DSGVTQTPKHLITATGQRVTLRCSPRSGDLSVYWYQQSLDQGLQFLIQYYNGEERAKGNILERFSAQQFPDLHSELNLSSLELGDSALYFCASSAWDTVNEKLFFGSGTQLSVL.

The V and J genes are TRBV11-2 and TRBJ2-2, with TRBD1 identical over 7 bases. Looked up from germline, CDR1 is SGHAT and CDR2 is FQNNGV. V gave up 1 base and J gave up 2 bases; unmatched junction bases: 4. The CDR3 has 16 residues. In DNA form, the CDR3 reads TGTGCCAGCAGCTTAGCAGGGGGAGAAAACACCGGGGAGCTGTTTTTT. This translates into CASSLAGGENTGELFF.

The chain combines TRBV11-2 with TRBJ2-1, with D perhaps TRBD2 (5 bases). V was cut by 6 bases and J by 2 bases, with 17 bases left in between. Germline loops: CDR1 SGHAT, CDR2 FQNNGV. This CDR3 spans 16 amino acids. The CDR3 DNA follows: TGTGCCAGCAGGGCTCTGAGCGGACCGACCTACAATGAGCAGTTCTTC. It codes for CASRALSGPTYNEQFF.

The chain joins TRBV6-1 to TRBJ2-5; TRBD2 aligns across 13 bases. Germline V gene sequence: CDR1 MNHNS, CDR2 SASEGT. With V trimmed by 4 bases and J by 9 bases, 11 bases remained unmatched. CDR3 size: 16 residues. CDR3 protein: CASSGRTSGGLGAQYF. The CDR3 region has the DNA TGTGCCAGCAGTGGAAGGACTAGCGGGGGCCTCGGGGCCCAGTACTTC.

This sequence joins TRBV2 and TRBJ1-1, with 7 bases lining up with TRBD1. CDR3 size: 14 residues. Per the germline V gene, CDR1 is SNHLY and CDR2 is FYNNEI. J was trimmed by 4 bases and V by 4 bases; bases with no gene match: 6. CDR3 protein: CASSASQGGTEAFF. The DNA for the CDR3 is TGTGCCAGCAGTGCGTCCCAGGGGGGCACTGAAGCTTTCTTT.

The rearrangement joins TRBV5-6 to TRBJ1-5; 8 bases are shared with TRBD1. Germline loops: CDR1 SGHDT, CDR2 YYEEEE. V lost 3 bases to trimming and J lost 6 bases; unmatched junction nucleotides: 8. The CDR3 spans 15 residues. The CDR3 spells CASSSGQGLLQPQHF. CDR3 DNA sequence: TGTGCCAGCAGCTCCGGACAGGGTCTACTTCAGCCCCAGCATTTT.

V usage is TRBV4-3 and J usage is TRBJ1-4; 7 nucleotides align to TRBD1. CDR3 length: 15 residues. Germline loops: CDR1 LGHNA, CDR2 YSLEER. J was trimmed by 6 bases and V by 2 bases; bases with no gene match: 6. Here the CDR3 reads CASSQSGQTDEKLFF. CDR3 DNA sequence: TGCGCCAGCAGCCAATCGGGACAGACGGATGAAAAACTGTTTTTT.

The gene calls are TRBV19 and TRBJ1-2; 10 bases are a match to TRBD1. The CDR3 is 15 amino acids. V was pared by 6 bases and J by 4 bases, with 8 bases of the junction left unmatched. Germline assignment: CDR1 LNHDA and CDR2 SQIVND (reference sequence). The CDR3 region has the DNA TGTGCCAGTAGGTCCGGGACAGGGGCATCCTATGGCTACACCTTC. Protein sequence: CASRSGTGASYGYTF.

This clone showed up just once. The CDR3 loop reads CASSPPPRGGGTEAFF. The CDR3 nucleotides are TGCGCCAGCAGCCCCCCTCCCCGTGGTGGAGGCACTGAAGCTTTCTTT. The rearrangement uses TRBV4-1 and TRBJ1-1; unclear D gene. V was cut by 4 bases and J by 4 bases, with 19 bases left in between. The CDR3 has 16 residues. Germline V lookup: CDR1 MGHRA, CDR2 YSYEKL.

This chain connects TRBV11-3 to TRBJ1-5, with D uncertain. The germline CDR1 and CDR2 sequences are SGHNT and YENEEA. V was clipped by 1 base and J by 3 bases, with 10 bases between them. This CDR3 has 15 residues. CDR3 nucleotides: TGTGCCAGCAGCTTAGGACACGGGGACAATCAGCCCCAGCATTTT. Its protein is CASSLGHGDNQPQHF.

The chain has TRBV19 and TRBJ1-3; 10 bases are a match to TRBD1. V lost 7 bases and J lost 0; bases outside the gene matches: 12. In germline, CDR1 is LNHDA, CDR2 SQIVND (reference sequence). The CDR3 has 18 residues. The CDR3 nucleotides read TGTGCCAGTACAGAATCCGGGACAGGGGCCTTCTCTGGAAACACCATATATTTT. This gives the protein CASTESGTGAFSGNTIYF.

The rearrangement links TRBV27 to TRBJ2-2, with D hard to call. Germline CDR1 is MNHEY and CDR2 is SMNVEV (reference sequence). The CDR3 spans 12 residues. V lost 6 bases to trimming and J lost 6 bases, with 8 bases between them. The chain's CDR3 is CASSPRAGELFF. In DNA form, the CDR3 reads TGTGCCAGCAGCCCTCGGGCCGGGGAGCTGTTTTTT.

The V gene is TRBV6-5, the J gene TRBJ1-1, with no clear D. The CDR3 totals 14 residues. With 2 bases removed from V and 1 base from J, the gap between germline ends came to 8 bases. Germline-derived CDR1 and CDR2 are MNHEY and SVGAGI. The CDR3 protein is CASSYEGANTEAFF. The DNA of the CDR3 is TGTGCCAGCAGTTACGAGGGTGCGAACACTGAAGCTTTCTTT.

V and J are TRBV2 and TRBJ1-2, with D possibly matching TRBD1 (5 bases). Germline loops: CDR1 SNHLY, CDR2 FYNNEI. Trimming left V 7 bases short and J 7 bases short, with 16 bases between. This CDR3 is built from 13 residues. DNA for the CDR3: TGTGCCAGCACACCCGACAGACAAGCTGGCTACACCTTC. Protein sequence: CASTPDRQAGYTF.

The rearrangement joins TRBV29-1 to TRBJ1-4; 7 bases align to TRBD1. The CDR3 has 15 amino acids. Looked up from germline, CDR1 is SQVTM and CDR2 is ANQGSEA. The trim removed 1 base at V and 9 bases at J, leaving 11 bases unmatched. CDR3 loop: CSVEGGAGGDQKLFF. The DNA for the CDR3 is TGCAGCGTTGAAGGAGGGGCAGGGGGAGATCAAAAACTGTTTTTT.

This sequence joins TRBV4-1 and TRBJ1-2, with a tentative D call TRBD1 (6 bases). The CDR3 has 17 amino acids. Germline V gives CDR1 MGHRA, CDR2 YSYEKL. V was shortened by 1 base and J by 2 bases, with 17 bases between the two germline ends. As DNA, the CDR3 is TGCGCCAGCAGCCAAGCTGACAGGCTAGAGAGAAACTATGGCTACACCTTC. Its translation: CASSQADRLERNYGYTF.

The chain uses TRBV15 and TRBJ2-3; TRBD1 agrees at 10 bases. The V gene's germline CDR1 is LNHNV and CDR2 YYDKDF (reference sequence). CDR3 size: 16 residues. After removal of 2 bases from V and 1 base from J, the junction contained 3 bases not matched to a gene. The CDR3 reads CATSRSGTGGTDTQYF. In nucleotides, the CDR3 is TGTGCCACCAGCAGATCCGGGACAGGGGGCACAGATACGCAGTATTTT. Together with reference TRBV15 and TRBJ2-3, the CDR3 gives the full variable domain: DAMVIQNPRYQVTQFGKPVTLSCSQTLNHNVMYWYQQKSSQAPKLLFHYYDKDFNNEADTPDNFQSRRPNTSFCFLDIRSPGLGDTAMYLCATSRSGTGGTDTQYFGPGTRLTVL.